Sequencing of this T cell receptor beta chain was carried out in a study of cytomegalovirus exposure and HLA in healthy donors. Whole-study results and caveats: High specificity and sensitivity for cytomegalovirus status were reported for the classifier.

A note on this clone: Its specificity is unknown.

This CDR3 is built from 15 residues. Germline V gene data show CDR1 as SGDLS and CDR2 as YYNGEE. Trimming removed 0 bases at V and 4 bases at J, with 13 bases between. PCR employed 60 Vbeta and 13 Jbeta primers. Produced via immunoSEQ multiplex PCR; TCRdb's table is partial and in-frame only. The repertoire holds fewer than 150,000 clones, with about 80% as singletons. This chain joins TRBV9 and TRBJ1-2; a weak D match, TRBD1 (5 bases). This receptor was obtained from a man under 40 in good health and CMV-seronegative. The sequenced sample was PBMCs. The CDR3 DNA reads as TGTGCCAGCAGCGTAGACCTACAGGCCGCCTATGGCTACACCTTC. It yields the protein CASSVDLQAAYGYTF.